The sample holds many counts of the clone carrying this T cell receptor (beta chain). The data were taken from a study of human T cells and chemical hapten exposure. Overall study context: All patients underwent weekly scalp dosing with diphenylcyclopropenone for the full roughly 24-week study. The patient population, which was mostly female, had alopecia areata, totalis or universalis.

Individual cDNA molecules (in the library) carried attached unique molecular identifiers. TCRdb re-called the RACE reads through MiXCR, storing one row per CDR3 protein. The sample includes 350,000 to 400,000 distinct CDR3 sequences, 4% to 6% of them seen just once. Indicated time point: pre-sensitization, week 0. Noted treatment: therapeutic diphenylcyclopropenone sensitization with weekly scalp DPC. Ahead of each patch test application, blood was drawn. Sequencing used whole blood, obtained in connection with sensitization to the hapten diphenylcyclopropenone (DPC). The receptor's source is a woman between 45 and 60 years old with alopecia areata. Some clones in this sample may be carry-over from other donors' samples.

CDR3: CASSSGTSGETQYF. The DNA for the CDR3 is TGTGCCAGCAGCTCCGGGACTAGCGGGGAGACCCAGTACTTC. This chain links TRBV7-2 with TRBJ2-5, with 12 nucleotides matching TRBD2. CDR3 length equals 14 residues. The V gene's germline CDR1 is SGHTA and CDR2 FQGNSA. With V trimmed by 4 bases and J by 5 bases, 2 bases remained unmatched.